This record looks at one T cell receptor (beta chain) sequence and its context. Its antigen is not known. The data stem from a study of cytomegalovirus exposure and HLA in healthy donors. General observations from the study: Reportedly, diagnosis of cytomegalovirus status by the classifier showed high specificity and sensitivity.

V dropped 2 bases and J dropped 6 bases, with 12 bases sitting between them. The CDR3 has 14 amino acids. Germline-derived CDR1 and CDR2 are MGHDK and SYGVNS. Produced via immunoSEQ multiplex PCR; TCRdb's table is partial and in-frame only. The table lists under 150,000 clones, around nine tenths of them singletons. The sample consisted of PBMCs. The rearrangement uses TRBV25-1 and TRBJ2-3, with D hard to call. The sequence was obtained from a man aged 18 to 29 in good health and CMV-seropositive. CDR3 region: CASSEGGGRDTQYF. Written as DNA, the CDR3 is TGTGCCAGCAGTGAAGGTGGCGGTCGGGATACGCAGTATTTT. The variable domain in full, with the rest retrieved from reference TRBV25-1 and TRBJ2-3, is EADIYQTPRYLVIGTGKKITLECSQTMGHDKMYWYQQDPGMELHLIHYSYGVNSTEKGDLSSESTVSRIRTEHFPLTLESARPSHTSQYLCASSEGGGRDTQYFGPGTRLTVL.